This TCR beta chain appears in the sequencing data of a study of response to subunit inactivated influenza vaccine. The CDR3 length is 14 residues. The V gene's germline CDR1 is SGHTA and CDR2 FQGNSA. V was cut by 1 base and J by 5 bases, with 11 bases left in between. One entry per CDR3 protein results from TCRdb running MiXCR on the RT-PCR reads. Here the sample spans around 530,000 distinct CDR3 sequences, 16% being singletons. This rearrangement joins TRBV7-2 to TRBJ2-5; a possible D gene is TRBD1 (5 bases). This TCR derives from a man between 50 and 70 years old who received an inactivated influenza vaccine. This specimen was CD4+ T cells sorted from PBMCs, taken 23 months after vaccination. CDR3: CASSLGGRVETQYF. CDR3 coding DNA: TGTGCCAGCAGCTTAGGCGGCAGGGTCGAGACCCAGTACTTC.